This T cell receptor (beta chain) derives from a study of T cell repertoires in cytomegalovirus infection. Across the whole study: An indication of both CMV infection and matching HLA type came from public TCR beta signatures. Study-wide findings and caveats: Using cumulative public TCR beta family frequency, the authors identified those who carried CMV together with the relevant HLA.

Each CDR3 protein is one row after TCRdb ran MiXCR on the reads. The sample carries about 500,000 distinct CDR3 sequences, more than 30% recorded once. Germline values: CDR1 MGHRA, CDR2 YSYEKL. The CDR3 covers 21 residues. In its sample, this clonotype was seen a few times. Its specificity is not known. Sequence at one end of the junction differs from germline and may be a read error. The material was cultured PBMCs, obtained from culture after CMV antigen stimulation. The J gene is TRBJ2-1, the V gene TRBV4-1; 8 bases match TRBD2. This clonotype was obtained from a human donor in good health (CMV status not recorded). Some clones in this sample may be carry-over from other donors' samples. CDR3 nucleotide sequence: TGTGCCAGCAGCCAAGTCCGAGGGGCTAGCGGGCCTTCTAGCTCCTACAATGAGCAGTTCTTC. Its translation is CASSQVRGASGPSSSYNEQFF.